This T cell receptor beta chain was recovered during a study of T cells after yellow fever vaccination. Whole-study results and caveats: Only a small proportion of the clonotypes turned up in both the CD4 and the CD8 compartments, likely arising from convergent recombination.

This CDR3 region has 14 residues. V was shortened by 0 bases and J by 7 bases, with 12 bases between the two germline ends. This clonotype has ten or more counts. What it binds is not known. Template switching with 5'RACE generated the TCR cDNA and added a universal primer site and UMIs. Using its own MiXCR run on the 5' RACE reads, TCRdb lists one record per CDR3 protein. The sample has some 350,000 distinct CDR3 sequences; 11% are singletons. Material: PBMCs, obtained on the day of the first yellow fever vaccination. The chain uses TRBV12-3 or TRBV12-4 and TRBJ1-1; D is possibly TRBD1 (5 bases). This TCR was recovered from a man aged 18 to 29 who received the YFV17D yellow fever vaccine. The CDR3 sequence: CASSLARQGREAFF. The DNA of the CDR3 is TGTGCCAGCAGTTTAGCGCGGCAGGGTCGTGAAGCTTTCTTT.